These 27 T cell receptor beta chains were sequenced from one sample in a study of OX40 agonist ivuxolimab in advanced cancers. Only in-frame clones appear in the TCRdb table, and some are missing; sequencing was by immunoSEQ multiplex PCR. The sample has roughly 49,000 clones, around nine tenths seen once. This specimen was CD4+ or CD8+ T cells sorted from blood, taken in a trial of the OX40 agonist ivuxolimab. The receptor set was obtained from an adult with an advanced solid tumor such as melanoma, head and neck, liver or kidney cancer.

This clone has just a few counts. The J gene is TRBJ1-6, the V gene TRBV14; weak D call: TRBD1 (5 bases). CDR1 is SGHDN, CDR2 FVKESK, per germline. V shed 4 bases and J shed 3 bases, with 16 bases lying between them. The CDR3 is 17 residues long. The CDR3 here is CASSPGAKGVYNSPLHF. CDR3 DNA: TGTGCCAGCAGCCCTGGGGCAAAGGGAGTCTATAATTCACCCCTCCACTTT.

V usage is TRBV27 and J usage is TRBJ1-5; 12 bases match TRBD1. Germline CDR1 and CDR2: MNHEY and SMNVEV (reference sequence). The CDR3 is made up of 17 amino acids. V lost 3 bases and J lost 8; bases outside the gene matches: 11. The CDR3 spells CASSFRGGTGGLEPQHF. In DNA form, the CDR3 reads TGTGCCAGCAGTTTCCGGGGGGGGACAGGGGGCTTGGAGCCCCAGCATTTT.

The chain employs TRBV6-5 and TRBJ1-5, with D maybe TRBD1 (5 bases). CDR3 length equals 11 residues. The germline V and J ends were trimmed by 8 bases and 9 bases, with 11 bases remaining between them. The germline V gene encodes CDR1 MNHEY and CDR2 SVGAGI. CDR3 protein: CASGLGGPQHF. The CDR3 coding sequence is TGTGCCAGCGGCCTCGGGGGGCCCCAGCATTTT.

The chain uses TRBV7-3 and TRBJ2-3; TRBD2 matches at 13 bases. Trimming took 5 bases from V and 2 from J; bases not matched to a gene: 4. This CDR3 comprises 16 residues. CDR1 and CDR2 (germline): SGHTA, FQGTGA. The DNA of the CDR3 is TGTGCCAGCAGCATGGGACTAGCGGGGCCCACAGATACGCAGTATTTT. Protein sequence: CASSMGLAGPTDTQYF.

This chain uses TRBV7-9 with TRBJ1-1, with D unclear. The V gene lost 8 bases and the J gene lost 8 bases, with 15 bases spanning the gap. The CDR3 is 12 amino acids. The V gene's germline CDR1 is SEHNR and CDR2 FQNEAQ (reference sequence). The CDR3 reads CASQLIRPEAFF. CDR3 DNA sequence: TGTGCCAGCCAGCTTATCCGCCCCGAAGCTTTCTTT.

In DNA form, the CDR3 reads TGCGCCAGCAGCTTGGCCGGGAGGGCCGAGAGGGAGACCCAGTACTTC. Amino acids: CASSLAGRAERETQYF. V is TRBV5-1 and J is TRBJ2-5; TRBD2 agrees at 8 bases. Per the germline V gene, CDR1 is SGHRS and CDR2 is YFSETQ. V shed 0 bases and J 5 bases; nucleotides not matched to a gene: 9. This CDR3 is built from 16 residues. Combining the CDR3 with reference TRBV5-1 and TRBJ2-5 gives the whole variable domain KAGVTQTPRYLIKTRGQQVTLSCSPISGHRSVSWYQQTPGQGLQFLFEYFSETQRNKGNFPGRFSGRQFSNSRSEMNVSTLELGDSALYLCASSLAGRAERETQYFGPGTRLLVL.

The rearrangement uses TRBV6-4 and TRBJ2-1, with 11 bases lining up with TRBD2. The CDR3 has 14 residues. Germline V gives CDR1 MRHNA, CDR2 SNTAGT. V shed 2 bases, J shed 10 bases, and the junction held 4 bases outside the gene matches. The CDR3 nucleotides read TGTGCCAGCAGTGACCCGACTAGCGGGGCCGAGCAGTTCTTC. As protein: CASSDPTSGAEQFF.

The chain is built from TRBV4-2 and TRBJ2-5, with 8 bases that match TRBD2. The CDR3 is 15 amino acids. The germline CDR1 and CDR2 sequences are LGHNA and YNFKEQ. Unmatched junction bases numbered 4, after V lost 1 base and J lost 3 bases. The CDR3 nucleotides read TGTGCCAGCAGCCAAGGGGACGGGGGGGAAGAGACCCAGTACTTC. It encodes CASSQGDGGEETQYF.

This clone was observed a few times. This sequence joins TRBV11-3 and TRBJ2-1; 10 positions match TRBD2. V lost 2 bases and J lost 7; bases outside the gene matches: 5. Germline CDR1 and CDR2: SGHNT and YENEEA. This CDR3 region has 15 residues. As DNA, the CDR3 is TGTGCCAGCAGCTTAAGCGGGGGGGTGTTGAATGAGCAGTTCTTC. Translation gives CASSLSGGVLNEQFF.

V usage is TRBV5-6 and J usage is TRBJ2-2, with a weak D call TRBD2 (6 bases). Trimming removed 3 bases at V and 8 bases at J, with 20 bases between. Germline V CDR1 and CDR2: SGHDT, YYEEEE. CDR3 size: 16 residues. The CDR3 DNA is TGTGCCAGCAGCTCTGGGAGGAAGGGACTCGGAGGGGAGCTGTTTTTT. This translates into CASSSGRKGLGGELFF.

Concerning this clone itself: The same CDR3 is also encoded by other DNA sequences in this sample. The V and J genes are TRBV27 and TRBJ1-1; D possibly corresponds to TRBD1 (5 bases). Germline V gene sequence: CDR1 MNHEY, CDR2 SMNVEV (reference sequence). V lost 2 bases, J lost 4 bases, and 14 bases lay in between. The CDR3 spans 15 residues. The CDR3 spells CASSLRALQGTEAFF. The CDR3, as DNA: TGTGCCAGCAGTTTACGGGCCCTCCAGGGCACTGAAGCTTTCTTT.

The J gene is TRBJ2-2, the V gene TRBV7-8; D is possibly TRBD1 (5 bases). In germline, CDR1 is SGHVS, CDR2 FQNEAQ. This CDR3 region has 14 residues. The V end was cut by 8 bases, the J end by 1 base, with 11 bases between. CDR3 in amino acids: CASRRTLNTGELFF. The DNA of the CDR3 is TGTGCCAGCCGCCGGACACTGAACACCGGGGAGCTGTTTTTT.

The chain links TRBV28 to TRBJ2-1; 7 bases fit TRBD2. The germline V gene has CDR1 MDHEN and CDR2 SYDVKM. Germline trimming cut 6 bases from V and 2 bases from J; bases unmatched to any gene: 13. The CDR3 loop spans 17 amino acids. The chain's CDR3 is CASSPTWFSGAYNEQFF. As DNA, the CDR3 is TGTGCCAGCAGCCCCACTTGGTTCAGCGGGGCCTACAATGAGCAGTTCTTC.

This sequence joins TRBV14 and TRBJ1-3; TRBD1 matches 7 bases. The CDR3 extends over 19 amino acids. V shed 4 bases, J shed 2 bases, and the junction held 17 bases outside the gene matches. Germline V CDR1 and CDR2: SGHDN, FVKESK. The DNA for the CDR3 is TGTGCCAGCAGCCTTTTTTCATGGACAGGCCCCGTTGCTGGAAACACCATATATTTT. As protein: CASSLFSWTGPVAGNTIYF.

This chain's CDR3 is CASSPQGHQYF. The CDR3 DNA is TGTGCCAGCAGTCCCCAGGGTCATCAGTACTTC. The rearrangement joins TRBV6-6 to TRBJ2-7, with a possible D match to TRBD1 (5 bases). The germline gives CDR1 MNHNY, CDR2 SVGAGI (reference sequence). V was shortened by 5 bases and J by 10 bases, with 12 bases between the two germline ends. This CDR3 is 11 amino acids long.

The chain recombines TRBV28 with TRBJ2-3; no definite D call. Germline V gene data show CDR1 as MDHEN and CDR2 as SYDVKM. Trimming took 5 bases from V and 4 from J, leaving 13 bases between them. The CDR3 totals 14 residues. The CDR3 loop reads CASSPHPRPDTQYF. As DNA, the CDR3 is TGTGCCAGCAGTCCCCACCCCCGTCCAGATACGCAGTATTTT.

The gene calls are TRBV19 and TRBJ2-2; D remains ambiguous. V was shortened by 5 bases and J by 1 base, with 5 bases between the two germline ends. The length of the CDR3 is 13 residues. The germline V gene encodes CDR1 LNHDA and CDR2 SQIVND (reference sequence). CDR3 amino acids: CASSRQNTGELFF. The CDR3 DNA follows: TGTGCCAGTAGTCGACAGAACACCGGGGAGCTGTTTTTT.

V usage is TRBV28 and J usage is TRBJ2-4; D may be TRBD2 (6 bases). V was clipped by 3 bases and J by 0 bases, with 9 bases between them. This CDR3 spans 15 amino acids. Germline V gives CDR1 MDHEN, CDR2 SYDVKM. CDR3 region: CASSFGGGAKNIQYF. CDR3 DNA: TGTGCCAGCAGTTTTGGGGGAGGAGCCAAAAACATTCAGTACTTC.

V and J are TRBV6-5 and TRBJ2-1, with D tentatively TRBD2 (5 bases). Germline V gene data show CDR1 as MNHEY and CDR2 as SVGAGI. The ends were cut back, 8 bases at V and 10 bases at J, with 15 bases in the middle. This CDR3 is built from 12 residues. CDR3 nucleotides: TGTGCCAGCGGAATGACCCGAGGGGAGCAGTTCTTC. This gives the protein CASGMTRGEQFF.

The chain combines TRBV30 with TRBJ1-1; 7 bases fit TRBD1. The CDR3 has 12 residues. Germline values: CDR1 GTSNPN, CDR2 SVGIG (reference sequence). The junction had 7 bases not matched to a gene; V was cut back by 2 bases and J by 10 bases. CDR3 loop: CAWSPGTERAFF. DNA of the CDR3: TGTGCCTGGAGTCCCGGGACAGAAAGAGCTTTCTTT.

V and J are TRBV6-5 and TRBJ1-2; TRBD1 agrees at 10 bases. Looked up from germline, CDR1 is MNHEY and CDR2 is SVGAGI. V shed 7 bases and J 3 bases; nucleotides not matched to a gene: 8. The CDR3 sequence is 15 residues long. CDR3 DNA: TGTGCCAGCAAGGGGACAGGGGTTGATTACTATGGCTACACCTTC. Translating it yields CASKGTGVDYYGYTF.

V is TRBV30 and J is TRBJ2-2; the D call may be TRBD1 or TRBD2 (6 bases each). Germline V gene sequence: CDR1 GTSNPN, CDR2 SVGIG (reference sequence). V dropped 5 bases and J dropped 5 bases, with 15 bases sitting between them. The CDR3 has 14 residues. CDR3 bases: TGTGCCTGGGGACTATTACAGGGTACCGGGGAGCTGTTTTTT. This encodes CAWGLLQGTGELFF. Full variable domain (outside the CDR3, taken from reference TRBV30 and TRBJ2-2): SQTIHQWPATLVQPVGSPLSLECTVEGTSNPNLYWYRQAAGRGLQLLFYSVGIGQISSEVPQNLSASRPQDRQFILSSKKLLLSDSGFYLCAWGLLQGTGELFFGEGSRLTVL.

CDR3 DNA: TGTGCCAGCAGTTTACGGCGGGAGGGCCGTCGGGGCACCGGGGAGCTGTTTTTT. This encodes CASSLRREGRRGTGELFF. The chain joins TRBV27 to TRBJ2-2, with 9 positions matching TRBD2. CDR1 and CDR2 from the germline V gene are MNHEY and SMNVEV (reference sequence). CDR3 size: 18 residues. The J segment lost 4 bases and the V segment lost 2 bases, leaving 11 bases of the junction unmatched.

The chain combines TRBV5-1 with TRBJ1-1; 8 bases are shared with TRBD1. V dropped 6 bases and J dropped 1; count of bases not matched to a gene: 11. CDR1 and CDR2 from the germline V gene are SGHRS and YFSETQ. The CDR3 contains 16 residues. The CDR3 spells CASTVGRGRRNTEAFF. In DNA form, the CDR3 reads TGCGCCAGCACTGTAGGCAGGGGGCGTAGGAACACTGAAGCTTTCTTT. The complete variable domain, with remaining parts taken from reference TRBV5-1 and TRBJ1-1, reads KAGVTQTPRYLIKTRGQQVTLSCSPISGHRSVSWYQQTPGQGLQFLFEYFSETQRNKGNFPGRFSGRQFSNSRSEMNVSTLELGDSALYLCASTVGRGRRNTEAFFGQGTRLTVV.

V and J are TRBV15 and TRBJ1-5; the D is unclear. Germline V lookup: CDR1 LNHNV, CDR2 YYDKDF (reference sequence). This CDR3 region has 15 residues. V was shortened by 5 bases and J by 2 bases, with 13 bases between the two germline ends. The CDR3 nucleotides are TGTGCCACCAGCTGGGAGGGCGTGGGCAATCAGCCCCAGCATTTT. Protein product: CATSWEGVGNQPQHF.

CDR3 sequence reads: CASSPGQGTDTQYF. DNA for the CDR3: TGTGCCAGCAGCCCGGGACAGGGGACAGATACGCAGTATTTT. The chain couples TRBV28 to TRBJ2-3; 10 bases align to TRBD1. This CDR3 spans 14 amino acids. Germline CDR1 MDHEN, CDR2 SYDVKM. J gave up 3 bases and V 6 bases, and 3 bases lay outside the gene matches.

This chain connects TRBV30 to TRBJ1-1; no reliable D call. This CDR3 spans 13 amino acids. Trimming took off 0 bases at V and 0 bases at J, with 5 bases between the two ends. CDR1 is GTSNPN, CDR2 SVGIG, per germline (reference sequence). The CDR3 here is CAWSVRVNTEAFF. In DNA form, the CDR3 reads TGTGCCTGGAGTGTAAGGGTGAACACTGAAGCTTTCTTT.